The clone carrying this TCR beta chain was seen more than once but under ten times. The target antigen is unknown. The data were obtained in a study of response to subunit inactivated influenza vaccine. General study results and limits: The study's authors posited that every seasonal influenza vaccination enlists few new T cells.

Via MiXCR, TCRdb re-called the RT-PCR reads, giving one row per CDR3 protein. Here the sample spans just over 300,000 distinct CDR3 sequences, around 22% being singletons. The CDR3 is made up of 14 amino acids. With 0 bases removed from V and 0 bases from J, the gap between germline ends came to 9 bases. Germline V gene sequence: CDR1 DFQATT, CDR2 SNEGSKA (reference sequence). Material: PBMCs from blood, obtained less than 22 months after vaccination. V is TRBV20-1 and J is TRBJ2-7; D unclear. This sequence was found in a man aged 50 to 69 who received an inactivated influenza vaccine. The CDR3 nucleotides read TGCAGTGCTAGAGATCGGACCAGCTCCTACGAGCAGTACTTC. This sequence encodes CSARDRTSSYEQYF.